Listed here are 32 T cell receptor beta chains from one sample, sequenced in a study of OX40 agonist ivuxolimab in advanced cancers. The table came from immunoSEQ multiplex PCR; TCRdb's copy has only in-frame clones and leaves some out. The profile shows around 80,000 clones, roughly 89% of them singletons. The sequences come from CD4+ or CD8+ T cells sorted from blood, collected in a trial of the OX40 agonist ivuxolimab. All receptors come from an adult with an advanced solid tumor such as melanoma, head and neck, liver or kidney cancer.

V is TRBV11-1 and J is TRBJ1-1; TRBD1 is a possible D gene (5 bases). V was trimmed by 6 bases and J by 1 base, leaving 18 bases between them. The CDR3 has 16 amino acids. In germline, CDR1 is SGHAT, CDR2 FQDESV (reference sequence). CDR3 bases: TGTGCCAGCAGTCCCCGGGACGGCCTCCAGAACACTGAAGCTTTCTTT. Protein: CASSPRDGLQNTEAFF.

The CDR3: CASSYGGSYEQYF. The CDR3 bases are TGTGCCAGCAGTTACGGCGGATCCTACGAGCAGTACTTC. The rearrangement joins TRBV6-5 to TRBJ2-7; D gene ambiguous. V lost 2 bases and J lost 1, with 6 bases in between. The CDR3 is 13 amino acids. Per the germline V gene, CDR1 is MNHEY and CDR2 is SVGAGI.

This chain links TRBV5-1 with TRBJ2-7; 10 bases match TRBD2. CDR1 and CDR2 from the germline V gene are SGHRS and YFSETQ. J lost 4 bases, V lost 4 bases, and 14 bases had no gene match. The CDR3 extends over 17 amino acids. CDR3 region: CASSPWLFASGSYEQYF. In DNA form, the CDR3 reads TGCGCCAGCAGCCCATGGTTATTTGCTAGCGGGAGTTACGAGCAGTACTTC.

The CDR3 coding sequence is TGTGCCAGCAGTTTAGTGGGGAGGCCCTACGAGCAGTACTTC. It yields the protein CASSLVGRPYEQYF. J is TRBJ2-7 and V is TRBV28; possibly TRBD2 for D (6 bases). Germline CDR1 and CDR2: MDHEN and SYDVKM. The CDR3 totals 14 residues. Trimming shortened V by 2 bases and J by 2 bases, and 10 bases separated the two germline ends.

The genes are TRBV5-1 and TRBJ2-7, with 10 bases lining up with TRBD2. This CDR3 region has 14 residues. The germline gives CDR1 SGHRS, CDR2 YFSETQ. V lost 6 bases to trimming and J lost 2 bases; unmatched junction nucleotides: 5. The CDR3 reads CASTPSGRAYEQYF. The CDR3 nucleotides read TGCGCCAGCACCCCTAGCGGGAGAGCCTACGAGCAGTACTTC. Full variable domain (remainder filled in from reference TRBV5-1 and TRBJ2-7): KAGVTQTPRYLIKTRGQQVTLSCSPISGHRSVSWYQQTPGQGLQFLFEYFSETQRNKGNFPGRFSGRQFSNSRSEMNVSTLELGDSALYLCASTPSGRAYEQYFGPGTRLTVT.

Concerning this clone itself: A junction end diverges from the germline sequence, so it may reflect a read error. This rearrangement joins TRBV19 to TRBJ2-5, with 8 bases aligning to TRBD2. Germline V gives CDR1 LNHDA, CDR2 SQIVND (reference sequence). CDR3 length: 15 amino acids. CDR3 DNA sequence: TGTGCTAGTAGTCCTACTAGCGGATCCCAAGAGACCCAGTACTTC. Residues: CASSPTSGSQETQYF.

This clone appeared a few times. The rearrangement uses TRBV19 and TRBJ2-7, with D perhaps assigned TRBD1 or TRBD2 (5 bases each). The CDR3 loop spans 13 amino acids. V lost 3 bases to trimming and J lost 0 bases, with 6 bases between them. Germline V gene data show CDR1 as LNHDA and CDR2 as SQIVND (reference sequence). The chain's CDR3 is CASSMGTSYEQYF. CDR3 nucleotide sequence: TGTGCCAGTAGTATGGGGACCTCCTACGAGCAGTACTTC.

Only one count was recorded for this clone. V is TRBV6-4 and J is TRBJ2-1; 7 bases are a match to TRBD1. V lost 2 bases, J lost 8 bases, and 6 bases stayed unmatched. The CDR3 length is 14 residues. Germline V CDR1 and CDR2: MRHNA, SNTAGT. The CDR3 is CASSDRGQEDEQFF. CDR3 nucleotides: TGTGCCAGCAGTGACAGGGGGCAGGAGGATGAGCAGTTCTTC.

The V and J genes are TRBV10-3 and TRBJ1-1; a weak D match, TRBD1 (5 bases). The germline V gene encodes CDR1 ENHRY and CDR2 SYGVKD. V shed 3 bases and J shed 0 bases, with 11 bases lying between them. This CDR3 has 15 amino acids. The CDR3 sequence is CAISDWGGMNTEAFF. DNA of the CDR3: TGTGCCATCAGTGATTGGGGGGGAATGAACACTGAAGCTTTCTTT.

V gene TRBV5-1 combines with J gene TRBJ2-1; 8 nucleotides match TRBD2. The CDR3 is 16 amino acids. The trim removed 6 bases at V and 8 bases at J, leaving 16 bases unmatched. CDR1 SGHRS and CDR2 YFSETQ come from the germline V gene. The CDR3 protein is CASTRDGGGPGDEQFF. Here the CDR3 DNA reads TGCGCCAGCACCCGAGATGGCGGGGGGCCCGGCGATGAGCAGTTCTTC.

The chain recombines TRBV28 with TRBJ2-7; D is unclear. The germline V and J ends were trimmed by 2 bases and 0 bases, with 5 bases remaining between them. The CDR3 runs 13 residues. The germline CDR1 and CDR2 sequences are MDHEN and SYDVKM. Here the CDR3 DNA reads TGTGCCAGCAGTTTACAGAGCTCCTACGAGCAGTACTTC. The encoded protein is CASSLQSSYEQYF.

CDR3 bases: TGTGCCTGGAGTACGGACAGCGGCAATCAGCCCCAGCATTTT. As protein: CAWSTDSGNQPQHF. The J gene is TRBJ1-5, the V gene TRBV30; maybe TRBD1 (6 bases). V was cut by 2 bases and J by 2 bases, with 10 bases left in between. The CDR3 is made up of 14 amino acids. Germline values: CDR1 GTSNPN, CDR2 SVGIG (reference sequence).

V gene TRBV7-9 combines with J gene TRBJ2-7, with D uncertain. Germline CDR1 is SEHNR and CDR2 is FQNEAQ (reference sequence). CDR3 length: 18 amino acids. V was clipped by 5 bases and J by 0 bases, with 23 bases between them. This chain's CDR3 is CASSANIGSTDSSYEQYF. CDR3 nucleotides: TGTGCCAGCAGCGCAAACATAGGGTCGACTGATAGCTCCTACGAGCAGTACTTC.

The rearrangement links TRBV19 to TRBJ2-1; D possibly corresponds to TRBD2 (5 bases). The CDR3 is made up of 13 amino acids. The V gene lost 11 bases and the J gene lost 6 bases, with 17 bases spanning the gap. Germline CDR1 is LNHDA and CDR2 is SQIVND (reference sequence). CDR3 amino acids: CAARGSGFNEQFF. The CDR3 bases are TGTGCCGCGCGCGGGTCTGGCTTCAATGAGCAGTTCTTC.

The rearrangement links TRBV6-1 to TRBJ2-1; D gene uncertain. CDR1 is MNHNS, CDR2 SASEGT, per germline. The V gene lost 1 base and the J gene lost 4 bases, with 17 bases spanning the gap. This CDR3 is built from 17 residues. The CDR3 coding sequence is TGTGCCAGCAGTGAAGAGGGCATGGTCAGCCTGTACAATGAGCAGTTCTTC. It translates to CASSEEGMVSLYNEQFF.

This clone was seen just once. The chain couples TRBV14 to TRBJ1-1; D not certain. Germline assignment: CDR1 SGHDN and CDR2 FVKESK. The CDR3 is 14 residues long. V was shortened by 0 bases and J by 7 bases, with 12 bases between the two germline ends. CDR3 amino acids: CASSQERKWGEAFF. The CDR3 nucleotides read TGTGCCAGCAGCCAAGAACGGAAGTGGGGTGAAGCTTTCTTT.

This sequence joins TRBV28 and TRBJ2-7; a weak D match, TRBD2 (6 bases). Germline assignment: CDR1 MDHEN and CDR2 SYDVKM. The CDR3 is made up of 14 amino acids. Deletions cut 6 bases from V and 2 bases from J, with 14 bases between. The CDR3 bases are TGTGCCAGCAGCCAGCCCGGAGGGACCTACGAGCAGTACTTC. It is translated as CASSQPGGTYEQYF.

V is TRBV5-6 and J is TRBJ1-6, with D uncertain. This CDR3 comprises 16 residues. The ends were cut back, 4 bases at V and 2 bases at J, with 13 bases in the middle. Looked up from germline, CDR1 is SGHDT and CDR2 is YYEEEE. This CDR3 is CASSPTPSTYNSPLHF. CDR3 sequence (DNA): TGTGCCAGCAGCCCCACCCCAAGCACCTATAATTCACCCCTCCACTTT.

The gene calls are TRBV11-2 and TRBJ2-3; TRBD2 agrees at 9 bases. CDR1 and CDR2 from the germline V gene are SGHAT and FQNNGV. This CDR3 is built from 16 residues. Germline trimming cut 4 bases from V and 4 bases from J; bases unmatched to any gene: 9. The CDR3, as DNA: TGTGCCAGCAGCTCAATAACGCGGGGGGGAGCAGATACGCAGTATTTT. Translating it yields CASSSITRGGADTQYF.

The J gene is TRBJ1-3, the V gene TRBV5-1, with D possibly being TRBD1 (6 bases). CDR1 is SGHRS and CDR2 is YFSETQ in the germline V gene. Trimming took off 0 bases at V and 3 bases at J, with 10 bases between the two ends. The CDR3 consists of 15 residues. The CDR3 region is CASSLGQGFGNTIYF. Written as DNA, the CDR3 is TGCGCCAGCAGCTTGGGGCAGGGGTTTGGAAACACCATATATTTT.

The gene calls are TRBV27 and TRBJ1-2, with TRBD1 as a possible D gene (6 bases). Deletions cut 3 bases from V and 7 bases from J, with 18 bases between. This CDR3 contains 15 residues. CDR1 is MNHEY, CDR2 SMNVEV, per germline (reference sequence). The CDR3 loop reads CASSFSATGKAGYTF. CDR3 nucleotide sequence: TGTGCCAGCAGTTTTTCCGCTACAGGGAAGGCTGGCTACACCTTC.

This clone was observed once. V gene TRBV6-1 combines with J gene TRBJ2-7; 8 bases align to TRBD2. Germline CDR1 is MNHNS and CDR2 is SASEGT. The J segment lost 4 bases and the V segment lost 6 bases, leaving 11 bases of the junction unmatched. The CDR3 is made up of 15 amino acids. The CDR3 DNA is TGTGCCAGCAGCCGTACCGGCGGGGGGATGTACGAGCAGTACTTC. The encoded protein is CASSRTGGGMYEQYF.

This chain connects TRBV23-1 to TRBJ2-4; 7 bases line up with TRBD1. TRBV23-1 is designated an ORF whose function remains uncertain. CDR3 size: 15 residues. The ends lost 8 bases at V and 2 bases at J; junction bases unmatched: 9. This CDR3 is CASADRINTKNIQYF. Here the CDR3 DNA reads TGCGCCAGCGCGGACAGGATAAACACCAAAAACATTCAGTACTTC.

The CDR3 loop is CASSLGLRVEQYF. In nucleotides, the CDR3 is TGCGCCAGCAGCTTGGGTTTACGGGTCGAGCAGTACTTC. The chain employs TRBV5-1 and TRBJ2-7; D gene unclear. The CDR3 runs to 13 residues. The V end lost 0 bases, the J end lost 6 bases, and 10 bases lay between the germline ends. Germline CDR1 and CDR2: SGHRS and YFSETQ.

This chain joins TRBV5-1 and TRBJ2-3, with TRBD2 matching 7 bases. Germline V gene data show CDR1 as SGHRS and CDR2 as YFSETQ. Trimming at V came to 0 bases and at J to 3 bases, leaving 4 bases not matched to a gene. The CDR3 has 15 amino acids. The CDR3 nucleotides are TGCGCCAGCAGCTTGGCCCAGCGGGGAACAGATACGCAGTATTTT. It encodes CASSLAQRGTDTQYF.

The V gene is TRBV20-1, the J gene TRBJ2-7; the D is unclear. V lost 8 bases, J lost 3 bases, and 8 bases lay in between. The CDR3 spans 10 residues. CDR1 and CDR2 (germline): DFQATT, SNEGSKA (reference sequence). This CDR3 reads CSSAFYEQYF. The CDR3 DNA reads TGCAGTTCAGCGTTCTACGAGCAGTACTTC.

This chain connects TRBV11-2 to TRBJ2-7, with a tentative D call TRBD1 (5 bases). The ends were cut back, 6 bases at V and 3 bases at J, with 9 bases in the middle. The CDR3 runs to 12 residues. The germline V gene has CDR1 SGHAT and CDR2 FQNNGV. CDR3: CASSQGVYEQYF. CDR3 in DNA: TGTGCCAGCAGTCAAGGGGTCTACGAGCAGTACTTC.

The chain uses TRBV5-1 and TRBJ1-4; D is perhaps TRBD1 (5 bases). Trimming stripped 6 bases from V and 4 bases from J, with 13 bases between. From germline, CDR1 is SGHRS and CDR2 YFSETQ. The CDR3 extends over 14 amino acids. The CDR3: CASTDGTVNEKLFF. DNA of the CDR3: TGCGCCAGCACCGACGGGACCGTTAATGAAAAACTGTTTTTT.

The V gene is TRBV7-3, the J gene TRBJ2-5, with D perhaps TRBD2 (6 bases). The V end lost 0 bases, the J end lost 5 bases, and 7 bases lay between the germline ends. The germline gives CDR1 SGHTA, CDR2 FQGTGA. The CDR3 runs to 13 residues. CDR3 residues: CASSLTSGETQYF. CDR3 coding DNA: TGTGCCAGCAGCTTAACGAGCGGGGAGACCCAGTACTTC.

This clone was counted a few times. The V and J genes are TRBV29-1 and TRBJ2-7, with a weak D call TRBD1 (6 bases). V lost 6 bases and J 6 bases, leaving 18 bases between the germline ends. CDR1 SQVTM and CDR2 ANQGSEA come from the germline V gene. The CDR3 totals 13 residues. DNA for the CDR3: TGCAGCGTGGGACACAGGGTTCTGGGCGAGCAGTACTTC. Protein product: CSVGHRVLGEQYF.

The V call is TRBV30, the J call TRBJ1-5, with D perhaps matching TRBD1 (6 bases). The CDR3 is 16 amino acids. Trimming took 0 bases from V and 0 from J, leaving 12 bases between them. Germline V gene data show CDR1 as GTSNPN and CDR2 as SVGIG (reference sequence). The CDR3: CAWSVLGGHSNQPQHF. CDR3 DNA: TGTGCCTGGAGTGTACTTGGGGGACATAGCAATCAGCCCCAGCATTTT.

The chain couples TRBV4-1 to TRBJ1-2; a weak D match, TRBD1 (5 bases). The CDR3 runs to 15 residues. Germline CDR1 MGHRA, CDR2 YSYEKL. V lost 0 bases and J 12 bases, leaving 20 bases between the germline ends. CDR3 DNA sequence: TGCGCCAGCAGCCAAGATCCCATACAGGAGTTCTTGGACACCTTC. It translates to CASSQDPIQEFLDTF.